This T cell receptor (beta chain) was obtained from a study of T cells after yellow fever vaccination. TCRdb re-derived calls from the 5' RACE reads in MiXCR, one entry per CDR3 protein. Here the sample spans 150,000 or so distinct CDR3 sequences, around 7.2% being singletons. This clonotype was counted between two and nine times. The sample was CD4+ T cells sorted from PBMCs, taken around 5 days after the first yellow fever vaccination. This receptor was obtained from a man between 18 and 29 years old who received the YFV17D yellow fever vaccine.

CDR3 residues: CAWSRLAKNIQYF. The CDR3 DNA is TGTGCCTGGAGTAGGCTAGCCAAAAACATTCAGTACTTC. The rearrangement links TRBV30 to TRBJ2-4, with D hard to call. Germline lookup yields CDR1 GTSNPN and CDR2 SVGIG (reference sequence). Deletions cut 2 bases from V and 0 bases from J, with 5 bases between. The CDR3 is 13 amino acids.